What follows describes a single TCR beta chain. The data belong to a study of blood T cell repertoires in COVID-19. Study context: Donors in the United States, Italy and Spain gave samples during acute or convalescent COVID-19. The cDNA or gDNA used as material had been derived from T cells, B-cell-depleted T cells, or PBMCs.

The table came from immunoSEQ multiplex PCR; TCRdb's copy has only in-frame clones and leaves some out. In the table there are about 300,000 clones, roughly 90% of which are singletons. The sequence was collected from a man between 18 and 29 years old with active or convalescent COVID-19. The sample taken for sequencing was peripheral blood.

Written as DNA, the CDR3 is TGTGCCACCAGTGATTTCGAGGGACAGGTGAGCTCCTATAATTCACCCCTCCACTTT. The encoded protein is CATSDFEGQVSSYNSPLHF. The chain recombines TRBV24-1 with TRBJ1-6, with 8 bases fitting TRBD1. Germline loops: CDR1 KGHDR, CDR2 SFDVKD. This CDR3 has 19 residues. V trimming: 1 base; J trimming: 0 bases; junction bases outside the gene matches: 7.